The rows below give T cell receptor beta chains drawn from one sample of a study of vaccination and CD4 T cells after COVID-19. No antigens are known for them. TCRdb analysed the PCR reads with MiXCR anew, one entry per CDR3 protein. The sample has 20,000 to 25,000 distinct CDR3 sequences, under 40% seen once. The sample was CD4+ T cells from blood, cultured in vitro, taken about 7 months after SARS-CoV-2 vaccination. The receptors shown here come from a human donor who had recovered from COVID-19. Both conserved end residues are part of each CDR3. D genes are given only for firm matches. Only part of the rows carry a size: once, few, many, or a class if the clone is expanded.

clone_size	v_call	d_call	j_call	cdr3_nt	cdr3_aa
.	TRBV7-9	.	TRBJ2-1	TGTGCCAGCAGCATGCTAGCGTGGGGGTACACGAATGAGCAGTTCTTC	CASSMLAWGYTNEQFF
.	TRBV29-1	.	TRBJ2-1	TGCAGCTCCCGGGTTGGGGGTGAGCAGTTCTTC	CSSRVGGEQFF
.	TRBV27	.	TRBJ2-3	TGTGCCAGCAGTTTATCGCGGGCCTACTCTAGCACAGATACGCAGTATTTT	CASSLSRAYSSTDTQYF
.	TRBV5-4	.	TRBJ2-7	TGTGCCAGCAGCTCCCTAGGGGCATACGAGCAGTACTTC	CASSSLGAYEQYF
medium-sized	TRBV10-1	TRBD1	TRBJ1-2	TGCGCCAGCAGTTCCGGGACAGGGGCTCCGGACTATGGCTACACCTTC	CASSSGTGAPDYGYTF
.	TRBV20-1	TRBD2	TRBJ2-3	TGCAGTGCTAGTAGGCGGGAGGGCACAGATACGCAGTATTTT	CSASRREGTDTQYF
.	TRBV28	TRBD1	TRBJ1-2	TGTGCCAGCAGTTCACCGGGACAGAGTAACTATGGCTACACCTTC	CASSSPGQSNYGYTF
few	TRBV20-1	.	TRBJ1-5	TGCAGTGCTAGAGGTCGGGATGGGAATCAGCCCCAGCATTTT	CSARGRDGNQPQHF
.	TRBV29-1	TRBD1	TRBJ2-1	TGCAGCGGGGACAGCCCCAGAGGGAATGAGCAGTTCTTC	CSGDSPRGNEQFF
.	TRBV4-1	.	TRBJ1-6	TGCGCCAGCAGCCAATTAACGGTGGCGGATAATTCACCCCTCCACTTT	CASSQLTVADNSPLHF
few	TRBV7-9	.	TRBJ2-3	TGTGCCAGCAGCGTAGGCCTAGCGAGCACAGATACGCAGTATTTT	CASSVGLASTDTQYF